Listed here are 23 T cell receptor beta chains from one sample, sequenced in a study of T cell changes during pregnancy in multiple sclerosis. TCRdb's copy holds only in-frame clones and misses some; the assay was immunoSEQ multiplex PCR. The sample shows around 60,000 clones, roughly 92% of them seen only once. The input for sequencing was peripheral blood, taken in the second trimester of pregnancy. These receptors were collected from a female donor with multiple sclerosis, enrolled in a pregnancy study.

This chain uses TRBV6-6 with TRBJ1-4; 8 bases are a match to TRBD1. J was trimmed by 6 bases and V by 8 bases; bases with no gene match: 8. The germline CDR1 and CDR2 sequences are MNHNY and SVGAGI (reference sequence). The CDR3 has 14 residues. The CDR3 loop is CASEPGGADEKLFF. CDR3 bases: TGTGCCAGCGAACCAGGGGGCGCAGATGAAAAACTGTTTTTT.

This sequence joins TRBV5-1 and TRBJ1-1, with 7 bases fitting TRBD1. CDR1 and CDR2 (germline): SGHRS, YFSETQ. The CDR3 totals 14 residues. Unmatched junction bases numbered 4, after V lost 0 bases and J lost 5 bases. This chain's CDR3 is CASSLGTGVTEAFF. The CDR3 region has the DNA TGCGCCAGCAGCTTGGGTACAGGGGTAACTGAAGCTTTCTTT.

The rearrangement joins TRBV7-2 to TRBJ2-5; 7 nucleotides align to TRBD2. V was pared by 5 bases and J by 1 base, with 7 bases of the junction left unmatched. Germline CDR1 SGHTA, CDR2 FQGNSA. The length of the CDR3 is 15 residues. The chain's CDR3 is CASSPRTRLQETQYF. In DNA, the CDR3 is TGTGCCAGCAGCCCCCGGACTAGGCTCCAAGAGACCCAGTACTTC.

The chain combines TRBV28 with TRBJ2-7; 9 nucleotides match TRBD1. The V gene end was trimmed by 5 bases and the J gene end by 1 base; junction bases not matched to a gene: 9. Germline V lookup: CDR1 MDHEN, CDR2 SYDVKM. The CDR3 totals 16 residues. CDR3 nucleotide sequence: TGTGCCAGCAGTATTCTTGGACAGGGGACATCCTACGAGCAGTACTTC. Protein: CASSILGQGTSYEQYF.

This chain joins TRBV25-1 and TRBJ2-5; D might be TRBD1 (6 bases). Germline V gene lookup returns CDR1 MGHDK and CDR2 SYGVNS. The CDR3 is made up of 14 amino acids. The V end lost 3 bases, the J end lost 1 base, and 9 bases lay between the germline ends. The CDR3 region has the DNA TGTGCCAGCAGTGATTTGGACAGCCAAGAGACCCAGTACTTC. Protein product: CASSDLDSQETQYF.

This rearrangement joins TRBV4-1 to TRBJ2-2; the D gene is possibly TRBD2 (6 bases). The length of the CDR3 is 15 residues. CDR1 is MGHRA, CDR2 YSYEKL, per germline. The germline V and J ends were trimmed by 0 bases and 4 bases, with 9 bases remaining between them. CDR3 residues: CASSQDIGSTGELFF. The CDR3 DNA reads TGCGCCAGCAGCCAAGATATCGGGAGCACCGGGGAGCTGTTTTTT.

The genes are TRBV7-3 and TRBJ2-7; 8 bases match TRBD1. The CDR3 spans 13 residues. The germline gives CDR1 SGHTA, CDR2 FQGTGA. With 5 bases clipped from V and 6 bases from J, the junction kept 6 bases outside the gene matches. CDR3 DNA sequence: TGTGCCAGCAGCGCGGGACAGGTCGGCGAGCAGTACTTC. This sequence encodes CASSAGQVGEQYF.

The gene calls are TRBV19 and TRBJ1-3, with D possibly TRBD1 on 5 matching bases. Per germline, CDR1 LNHDA and CDR2 SQIVND (reference sequence). The CDR3 covers 15 residues. Deletions cut 1 base from V and 2 bases from J, with 9 bases between. The CDR3 coding sequence is TGTGCCAGTAGTATAGGGGACTGGACTGGAAACACCATATATTTT. It is translated as CASSIGDWTGNTIYF.

The chain is built from TRBV5-6 and TRBJ2-4; 9 nucleotides agree with TRBD1. Per germline, CDR1 SGHDT and CDR2 YYEEEE. This CDR3 contains 15 residues. The ends lost 4 bases at V and 10 bases at J; junction bases unmatched: 12. The CDR3, as DNA: TGTGCCAGCAGCCCGGTCGGGGACAGGGATTTAATTCAGTACTTC. Translated: CASSPVGDRDLIQYF.

The V and J genes are TRBV9 and TRBJ2-1; 7 bases are a match to TRBD2. The CDR3 extends over 15 amino acids. Germline-derived CDR1 and CDR2 are SGDLS and YYNGEE. J lost 2 bases, V lost 2 bases, and 4 bases had no gene match. The CDR3 DNA reads TGTGCCAGCAGCGTCGGCGGGAGCACCTACAATGAGCAGTTCTTC. Protein sequence: CASSVGGSTYNEQFF. Full variable domain (outside the CDR3, taken from reference TRBV9 and TRBJ2-1): DSGVTQTPKHLITATGQRVTLRCSPRSGDLSVYWYQQSLDQGLQFLIQYYNGEERAKGNILERFSAQQFPDLHSELNLSSLELGDSALYFCASSVGGSTYNEQFFGPGTRLTVL.

The chain joins TRBV28 to TRBJ2-2, with D tentatively TRBD2 (6 bases). This CDR3 contains 11 residues. CDR1 and CDR2 (germline): MDHEN, SYDVKM. Trimming cost V 7 bases and J 8 bases, with 8 bases left between them. The CDR3 bases are TGTGCCAGCATGGGGGGAGGGGAGCTGTTTTTT. Translating it yields CASMGGGELFF.

J is TRBJ1-3 and V is TRBV30; no clear D. The CDR3 runs to 14 residues. Germline V gene sequence: CDR1 GTSNPN, CDR2 SVGIG (reference sequence). Trimming removed 3 bases at V and 0 bases at J, with 9 bases between. CDR3 protein: CAWRDPGSGNTIYF. CDR3 bases: TGTGCCTGGAGAGACCCAGGCTCTGGAAACACCATATATTTT.

This chain links TRBV18 with TRBJ2-7; 7 positions match TRBD2. V was pared by 3 bases and J by 4 bases, with 6 bases of the junction left unmatched. Germline CDR1 is KGHSH and CDR2 is LQKENI. The CDR3 extends over 14 amino acids. The CDR3 DNA reads TGTGCCAGCTCACCCCAGACTAGCAGGTACGAGCAGTACTTC. It is translated as CASSPQTSRYEQYF.

This chain links TRBV5-1 with TRBJ2-2, with 9 bases lining up with TRBD1. The CDR3 has 16 amino acids. Trimming at V came to 4 bases and at J to 7 bases, leaving 11 bases not matched to a gene. CDR1 and CDR2 from the germline V gene are SGHRS and YFSETQ. The CDR3 region has the DNA TGCGCCAGCAGCCCCCAACAGGGGGCGAAGGTCGGGGAGCTGTTTTTT. It yields the protein CASSPQQGAKVGELFF.

The chain is built from TRBV6-5 and TRBJ1-2, with 7 bases aligning to TRBD1. The CDR3 covers 14 residues. Per the germline V gene, CDR1 is MNHEY and CDR2 is SVGAGI. The ends lost 7 bases at V and 4 bases at J; junction bases unmatched: 9. The CDR3 is CASTNSRGSYGYTF. DNA for the CDR3: TGTGCCAGCACTAACAGCAGGGGGTCCTATGGCTACACCTTC.

The chain has TRBV5-6 and TRBJ2-2; TRBD1 matches 8 bases. The CDR3 covers 16 residues. Looked up from germline, CDR1 is SGHDT and CDR2 is YYEEEE. The ends lost 4 bases at V and 5 bases at J; junction bases unmatched: 10. The CDR3 nucleotides are TGTGCCAGCAGCGATCAGGGGGCCGGTTCAACCGGGGAGCTGTTTTTT. Translated, it gives CASSDQGAGSTGELFF.

The rearrangement joins TRBV18 to TRBJ1-2, with a possible D match to TRBD1 (5 bases). Germline assignment: CDR1 KGHSH and CDR2 LQKENI. The CDR3 has 15 residues. With 3 bases removed from V and 3 bases from J, the gap between germline ends came to 14 bases. CDR3 DNA sequence: TGTGCCAGCTCACCTAGCTCGCAGGGTGACTATGGCTACACCTTC. Translation gives CASSPSSQGDYGYTF.

This rearrangement joins TRBV6-1 to TRBJ1-5, with D possibly matching TRBD1 (6 bases). The V gene lost 7 bases and the J gene lost 6 bases, with 13 bases spanning the gap. In germline, CDR1 is MNHNS, CDR2 SASEGT. The CDR3 is 13 amino acids. CDR3 bases: TGTGCCAGCAAGTGGGGGCAATTTCAGCCCCAGCATTTT. It translates to CASKWGQFQPQHF.

The chain combines TRBV6-6 with TRBJ1-3, with D possibly being TRBD1 (5 bases). The germline V and J ends were trimmed by 3 bases and 4 bases, with 16 bases remaining between them. The CDR3 runs to 16 residues. Germline V gene sequence: CDR1 MNHNY, CDR2 SVGAGI (reference sequence). The CDR3 loop is CASSYSGQGLGNTIYF. DNA for the CDR3: TGTGCCAGCAGTTATTCAGGGCAGGGACTCGGAAACACCATATATTTT.

This chain uses TRBV6-1 with TRBJ2-1, with 10 bases that match TRBD2. The CDR3 runs 15 residues. Germline V gene sequence: CDR1 MNHNS, CDR2 SASEGT. Germline trimming cut 2 bases from V and 6 bases from J; bases unmatched to any gene: 4. DNA of the CDR3: TGTGCCAGCAGTGAACTAGCGGGAGCTATCAATGAGCAGTTCTTC. It codes for CASSELAGAINEQFF.

The chain links TRBV29-1 to TRBJ2-5; possible D gene TRBD1, 5 bases. V lost 4 bases and J 5 bases, leaving 17 bases between the germline ends. The CDR3 totals 14 residues. Germline CDR1 and CDR2: SQVTM and ANQGSEA. The CDR3 region is CSVGFSTGKETQYF. Here the CDR3 DNA reads TGCAGCGTTGGTTTCTCTACAGGAAAGGAGACCCAGTACTTC.

V is TRBV5-8 and J is TRBJ2-7; D remains ambiguous. CDR3 length equals 12 residues. Germline V gene data show CDR1 as SGHTS and CDR2 as YDEGEE. V lost 0 bases and J 9 bases, leaving 10 bases between the germline ends. The CDR3 coding sequence is TGTGCCAGCAGCTTGGTTGTGACTGGGCAGTACTTC. It specifies CASSLVVTGQYF.

The CDR3 sequence is CASSLGTSGRNTQYF. The CDR3 DNA follows: TGTGCCAGCAGCTTAGGGACTAGCGGGAGAAATACGCAGTATTTT. J is TRBJ2-3 and V is TRBV11-3; the match to TRBD2 covers 13 bases. This CDR3 comprises 15 residues. J gave up 7 bases and V 1 base, and 2 bases lay outside the gene matches. CDR1 and CDR2 from the germline V gene are SGHNT and YENEEA.